The subject of this entry is one T cell receptor beta chain. Antigen unknown. During its preparation, the TCRbeta library received unique molecular identifiers. Using its own MiXCR run on the PCR reads, TCRdb lists one record per CDR3 protein. The table has 300,000 to 400,000 distinct CDR3 sequences, around 16% seen once. These data belong to a study of T-cell reconstitution after alpha-beta-depleted transplantation in children. Study findings and constraints: In patients about two months after transplant, alpha-beta T cells reportedly arose from several hundred expanded graft clones. One year post-transplant, T-cell counts and diversity were largely derived from T cells produced anew. Diversity of TCRbeta at day 60 was high in some patients, arising from surviving recipient T cells and thymic progenitors.

The V gene end was trimmed by 3 bases and the J gene end by 4 bases; junction bases not matched to a gene: 17. The CDR3 runs to 19 residues. In germline, CDR1 is LNHNV, CDR2 YYDKDF (reference sequence). The clonotype originates from a male patient aged 2 to 10 who had a stem cell transplant for acute lymphoblastic leukemia, so the T cells may come from the graft donor. Here the sequenced sample was PBMCs, mostly from graft donor cells, taken 360 days after TCRalphabeta/CD19-depleted stem cell transplant. The genes are TRBV15 and TRBJ2-3, with 9 bases aligning to TRBD2. CDR3 bases: TGTGCCACCAGCAGGGACCTGCGTAGCGGGAGACGTATTGCAGATACGCAGTATTTT. Translation: CATSRDLRSGRRIADTQYF. Drawing the rest from reference TRBV15 and TRBJ2-3, the complete variable domain is DAMVIQNPRYQVTQFGKPVTLSCSQTLNHNVMYWYQQKSSQAPKLLFHYYDKDFNNEADTPDNFQSRRPNTSFCFLDIRSPGLGDTAMYLCATSRDLRSGRRIADTQYFGPGTRLTVL.